The 29 T cell receptor beta chains listed next were all sequenced from one sample in a study of CD8 T cells in Susac syndrome. A quantity of roughly 0.5 to 1 ug RNA underwent reverse transcription using random hexamers. TCRdb itself ran the immunoSEQ multiplex PCR reads through MiXCR, one entry per CDR3 protein. The repertoire holds about 150,000 distinct CDR3 sequences, 94% seen once, with roughly 0.19% in the top ten. Sequences were obtained from CD8+ T cells from PBMCs. The source is a human donor with multiple sclerosis.

Written as DNA, the CDR3 is TGTGCCAGCGTTAGACTAGTCTTATCCTACAATGAGCAGTTCTTC. This codes for CASVRLVLSYNEQFF. The rearrangement links TRBV2 to TRBJ2-1, with D possibly matching TRBD2 (6 bases). The CDR3 length is 15 residues. Germline V gene lookup returns CDR1 SNHLY and CDR2 FYNNEI. V shed 8 bases and J shed 1 base, with 15 bases lying between them. Based on the CDR3 plus reference TRBV2 and TRBJ2-1, the full variable domain is EPEVTQTPSHQVTQMGQEVILRCVPISNHLYFYWYRQILGQKVEFLVSFYNNEISEKSEIFDDQFSVERPDGSNFTLKIRSTKLEDSAMYFCASVRLVLSYNEQFFGPGTRLTVL.

The chain employs TRBV12-3 or TRBV12-4 and TRBJ2-2; 9 bases line up with TRBD1. V trimming: 5 bases; J trimming: 5 bases; junction bases outside the gene matches: 9. The CDR3 contains 16 residues. For the CDR3, the DNA is TGTGCCAGCAGTCCCGCCGGGACAGGGTTTACCGGGGAGCTGTTTTTT. It is translated as CASSPAGTGFTGELFF.

V usage is TRBV12-3 or TRBV12-4 and J usage is TRBJ2-2, with D perhaps TRBD2 (5 bases). The CDR3 contains 14 residues. V lost 3 bases and J lost 2, with 7 bases in between. The CDR3 spells CASSFEGNTGELFF. The CDR3 coding sequence is TGTGCCAGCAGTTTTGAGGGTAACACCGGGGAGCTGTTTTTT.

The V gene is TRBV15, the J gene TRBJ2-7; 7 bases are a match to TRBD1. V lost 2 bases, J lost 0 bases, and 7 bases stayed unmatched. Germline values: CDR1 LNHNV, CDR2 YYDKDF (reference sequence). This CDR3 is 16 amino acids long. The CDR3 region has the DNA TGTGCCACCAGCAGACACCGGGACAGCAGCTCCTACGAGCAGTACTTC. Protein: CATSRHRDSSSYEQYF.

This chain connects TRBV29-1 to TRBJ1-1; perhaps TRBD1 as D (5 bases). The CDR3 contains 13 residues. The germline CDR1 and CDR2 sequences are SQVTM and ANQGSEA. V gave up 5 bases and J gave up 1 base, with 11 bases separating them. The CDR3 here is CSVIRDGNTEAFF. CDR3 nucleotide sequence: TGCAGCGTTATCCGGGACGGGAACACTGAAGCTTTCTTT.

The J gene is TRBJ2-7, the V gene TRBV9, with 8 bases lining up with TRBD1. In germline, CDR1 is SGDLS, CDR2 YYNGEE. Trimming cost V 2 bases and J 6 bases; bases outside gene matches: 10. The CDR3 consists of 15 residues. The CDR3 DNA follows: TGTGCCAGCAGCGTCTCCGACAGCGACAGGGGCGAGCAGTACTTC. Its translation: CASSVSDSDRGEQYF.

This sequence joins TRBV29-1 and TRBJ1-2; perhaps TRBD1 as D (6 bases). This CDR3 is built from 14 residues. Trimming left V 4 bases short and J 5 bases short, with 17 bases between. In germline, CDR1 is SQVTM, CDR2 ANQGSEA. In DNA form, the CDR3 reads TGCAGCGTTGGAGGGGCAGGGGTAGGGTATGGCTACACCTTC. This sequence encodes CSVGGAGVGYGYTF.

The chain joins TRBV3-1 to TRBJ2-3, with 7 positions matching TRBD2. V was pared by 4 bases and J by 6 bases, with 10 bases of the junction left unmatched. Germline V gene data show CDR1 as LGHDT and CDR2 as YNNKEL (reference sequence). The CDR3 has 15 residues. Here the CDR3 DNA reads TGTGCCAGCAGCCCCGACGGGGGGAGGGTGGATACGCAGTATTTT. Translation gives CASSPDGGRVDTQYF.

The chain combines TRBV2 with TRBJ2-1; 13 nucleotides match TRBD2. The CDR3 has 16 residues. Germline V gives CDR1 SNHLY, CDR2 FYNNEI. V dropped 6 bases and J dropped 4; count of bases not matched to a gene: 6. Written as DNA, the CDR3 is TGTGCCAGCAGGGGACTAGCGGGGCCTCCTTACAATGAGCAGTTCTTC. This codes for CASRGLAGPPYNEQFF.

The chain recombines TRBV4-1 with TRBJ1-2; the D gene is possibly TRBD1 (5 bases). CDR1 is MGHRA, CDR2 YSYEKL, per germline. The CDR3 totals 14 residues. The ends were cut back, 5 bases at V and 4 bases at J, with 14 bases in the middle. The CDR3 bases are TGCGCCAGCAGCGTGGTGGGGACCCTCTATGGCTACACCTTC. Residues: CASSVVGTLYGYTF.

This chain connects TRBV23-1 to TRBJ2-3, with 8 bases fitting TRBD1. TRBV23-1 is identified as an open reading frame with a role that is uncertain. The CDR3 has 19 residues. Losses at the gene ends were 0 bases for V and 4 bases for J; bases not matched to a gene: 15. The CDR3 reads CASSQSEPDQGASADTQYF. Written as DNA, the CDR3 is TGCGCCAGCAGTCAATCGGAACCTGACCAGGGGGCGAGCGCAGATACGCAGTATTTT.

J is TRBJ2-3 and V is TRBV27; 11 positions agree with TRBD2. CDR3 size: 16 residues. Looked up from germline, CDR1 is MNHEY and CDR2 is SMNVEV (reference sequence). J was trimmed by 3 bases and V by 8 bases; bases with no gene match: 10. The CDR3 spells CASYMTSGDPTDTQYF. DNA for the CDR3: TGTGCCAGCTATATGACTAGCGGGGATCCAACAGATACGCAGTATTTT.

The V call is TRBV20-1, the J call TRBJ2-1; TRBD2 matches 10 bases. Germline lookup yields CDR1 DFQATT and CDR2 SNEGSKA (reference sequence). The CDR3 length is 15 residues. After removal of 3 bases from V and 4 bases from J, the junction contained 6 bases not matched to a gene. CDR3 region: CSARDLAGVYNEQFF. The CDR3, as DNA: TGCAGTGCTAGGGATCTAGCGGGGGTTTACAATGAGCAGTTCTTC.

V gene TRBV11-2 combines with J gene TRBJ2-7; D is ambiguous. The V gene lost 0 bases and the J gene lost 0 bases, with 12 bases spanning the gap. The CDR3 extends over 16 amino acids. CDR1 is SGHAT, CDR2 FQNNGV, per germline. The CDR3 bases are TGTGCCAGCAGCTTAGATTTAGCCTCCCACTCCTACGAGCAGTACTTC. Its protein product is CASSLDLASHSYEQYF.

V is TRBV11-2 and J is TRBJ2-7; D might be TRBD1 (6 bases). The CDR3 is made up of 15 amino acids. CDR1 and CDR2 (germline): SGHAT, FQNNGV. The ends were cut back, 0 bases at V and 3 bases at J, with 12 bases in the middle. This CDR3 is CASSLDHRAHYEQYF. The CDR3, as DNA: TGTGCCAGCAGCTTAGATCACAGGGCGCACTACGAGCAGTACTTC.

The gene calls are TRBV5-1 and TRBJ2-1, with D maybe TRBD1 (5 bases). Trimming stripped 4 bases from V and 5 bases from J, with 13 bases between. Germline CDR1 and CDR2: SGHRS and YFSETQ. CDR3 length equals 14 residues. CDR3 nucleotides: TGCGCCAGCAGCGCCAGGGCCGGTGACAATGAGCAGTTCTTC. This translates into CASSARAGDNEQFF.

V usage is TRBV20-1 and J usage is TRBJ1-5; D is possibly TRBD1 (6 bases). CDR1 and CDR2 (germline): DFQATT, SNEGSKA (reference sequence). V lost 6 bases and J lost 4, with 7 bases in between. The length of the CDR3 is 11 residues. CDR3 bases: TGCAGTGCGGGACAAAATCAGCCCCAGCATTTT. Amino acid sequence: CSAGQNQPQHF.

The chain couples TRBV11-2 to TRBJ1-2; no reliable D call. Germline V gene sequence: CDR1 SGHAT, CDR2 FQNNGV. CDR3 length equals 13 residues. V was shortened by 5 bases and J by 0 bases, with 7 bases between the two germline ends. CDR3 in amino acids: CASSRQANYGYTF. The CDR3 DNA reads TGTGCCAGCAGCCGTCAGGCTAACTATGGCTACACCTTC.

The chain joins TRBV7-9 to TRBJ2-1, with D hard to call. This CDR3 spans 16 amino acids. Germline V gene lookup returns CDR1 SEHNR and CDR2 FQNEAQ (reference sequence). V was clipped by 7 bases and J by 0 bases, with 16 bases between them. The CDR3 loop reads CASTPSGQSSYNEQFF. In DNA form, the CDR3 reads TGTGCCAGCACCCCGTCCGGGCAGAGCTCCTACAATGAGCAGTTCTTC.

The chain recombines TRBV29-1 with TRBJ1-2; tentatively, D is TRBD1 (5 bases). V was shortened by 6 bases and J by 4 bases, with 15 bases between the two germline ends. Germline-derived CDR1 and CDR2 are SQVTM and ANQGSEA. This CDR3 region has 13 residues. The CDR3, as DNA: TGCAGCGTCTTGGTGGGGCAGGCCTATGGCTACACCTTC. It translates to CSVLVGQAYGYTF.

The V call is TRBV28, the J call TRBJ1-1, with D hard to call. The CDR3 runs to 14 residues. Trimming shortened V by 2 bases and J by 7 bases, and 14 bases separated the two germline ends. The V gene's germline CDR1 is MDHEN and CDR2 SYDVKM. The CDR3 DNA follows: TGTGCCAGCAGTTTAATGAGGCGTCGGCGTGAAGCTTTCTTT. This gives the protein CASSLMRRRREAFF.

J is TRBJ1-2 and V is TRBV4-2, with 8 bases lining up with TRBD1. Trimming at V came to 2 bases and at J to 0 bases, leaving 5 bases not matched to a gene. This CDR3 is 16 amino acids long. Germline lookup yields CDR1 LGHNA and CDR2 YNFKEQ. CDR3 bases: TGTGCCAGCAGCCAACGAGGACAGGGAGCTAACTATGGCTACACCTTC. Translated, it gives CASSQRGQGANYGYTF.

The gene calls are TRBV12-3 or TRBV12-4 and TRBJ2-3; D unresolved. The V and J ends lost 3 bases and 2 bases respectively, with 9 bases between them. The CDR3 consists of 14 residues. The CDR3 coding sequence is TGTGCCAGCAGTTTGCCCGGAGACACAGATACGCAGTATTTT. It encodes CASSLPGDTDTQYF.

This chain links TRBV28 with TRBJ2-3, with 10 positions matching TRBD2. CDR3 length equals 17 residues. CDR1 and CDR2 from the germline V gene are MDHEN and SYDVKM. V was clipped by 4 bases and J by 2 bases; unmatched bases: 9. As DNA, the CDR3 is TGTGCCAGCAGTTCCACGGGACTAGCGCAATACACAGATACGCAGTATTTT. Its translation is CASSSTGLAQYTDTQYF. Looking up the rest from reference TRBV28 and TRBJ2-3 gives the full variable domain: DVKVTQSSRYLVKRTGEKVFLECVQDMDHENMFWYRQDPGLGLRLIYFSYDVKMKEKGDIPEGYSVSREKKERFSLILESASTNQTSMYLCASSSTGLAQYTDTQYFGPGTRLTVL.

The chain combines TRBV24-1 with TRBJ2-7, with 8 nucleotides matching TRBD2. The CDR3 runs to 14 residues. CDR1 and CDR2 (germline): KGHDR, SFDVKD. Losses at the gene ends were 5 bases for V and 5 bases for J; bases not matched to a gene: 7. The CDR3: CATSASGSGDEQYF. In DNA, the CDR3 is TGTGCCACCAGTGCTAGCGGGTCTGGGGACGAGCAGTACTTC.

The V gene is TRBV9, the J gene TRBJ1-2; D not certain. V was clipped by 0 bases and J by 0 bases, with 9 bases between them. The CDR3 loop spans 15 amino acids. Germline values: CDR1 SGDLS, CDR2 YYNGEE. The CDR3 nucleotides are TGTGCCAGCAGCGTAGATGATACGGCTAACTATGGCTACACCTTC. This sequence encodes CASSVDDTANYGYTF.

As to this clonotype: A junction end diverges from the germline sequence, so it may reflect a read error. This chain uses TRBV30 with TRBJ1-3; D perhaps matches TRBD1 (6 bases). This CDR3 has 15 amino acids. The germline CDR1 and CDR2 sequences are GTSNPN and SVGIG (reference sequence). The CDR3 nucleotides are TGTGCCTGGCAGGGGCAACCGAGCTCTGAAAACACCATATATTTT. It encodes CAWQGQPSSENTIYF.

The table lists this clonotype with a few counts. V is TRBV5-4 and J is TRBJ1-5, with D perhaps TRBD1 (6 bases). The CDR3 extends over 12 amino acids. CDR1 is SGHNT, CDR2 YYREEE, per germline (reference sequence). V gave up 4 bases and J gave up 4 bases, with 6 bases separating them. CDR3 sequence (DNA): TGTGCCAGCAGCAGGGGGAATCAGCCCCAGCATTTT. Translating it yields CASSRGNQPQHF.

The chain is built from TRBV29-1 and TRBJ1-2, with a possible D match to TRBD1 (5 bases). The V gene's germline CDR1 is SQVTM and CDR2 ANQGSEA. The CDR3 has 16 residues. Trimming cost V 3 bases and J 4 bases, with 21 bases left between them. CDR3 sequence reads: CSVEARVPPGGYGYTF. The CDR3 nucleotides are TGCAGCGTTGAGGCGAGGGTGCCGCCCGGGGGCTATGGCTACACCTTC.